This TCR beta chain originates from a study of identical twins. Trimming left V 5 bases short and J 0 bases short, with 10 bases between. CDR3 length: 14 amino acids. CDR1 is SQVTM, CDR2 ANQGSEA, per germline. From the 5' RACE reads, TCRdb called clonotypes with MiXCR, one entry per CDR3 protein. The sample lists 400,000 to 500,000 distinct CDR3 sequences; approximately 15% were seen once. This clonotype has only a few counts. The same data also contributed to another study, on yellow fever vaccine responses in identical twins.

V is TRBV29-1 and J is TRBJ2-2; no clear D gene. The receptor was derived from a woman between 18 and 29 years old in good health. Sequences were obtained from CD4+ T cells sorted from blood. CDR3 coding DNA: TGCAGCGTTCCTAAGAGTTCGAACACCGGGGAGCTGTTTTTT. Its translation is CSVPKSSNTGELFF.